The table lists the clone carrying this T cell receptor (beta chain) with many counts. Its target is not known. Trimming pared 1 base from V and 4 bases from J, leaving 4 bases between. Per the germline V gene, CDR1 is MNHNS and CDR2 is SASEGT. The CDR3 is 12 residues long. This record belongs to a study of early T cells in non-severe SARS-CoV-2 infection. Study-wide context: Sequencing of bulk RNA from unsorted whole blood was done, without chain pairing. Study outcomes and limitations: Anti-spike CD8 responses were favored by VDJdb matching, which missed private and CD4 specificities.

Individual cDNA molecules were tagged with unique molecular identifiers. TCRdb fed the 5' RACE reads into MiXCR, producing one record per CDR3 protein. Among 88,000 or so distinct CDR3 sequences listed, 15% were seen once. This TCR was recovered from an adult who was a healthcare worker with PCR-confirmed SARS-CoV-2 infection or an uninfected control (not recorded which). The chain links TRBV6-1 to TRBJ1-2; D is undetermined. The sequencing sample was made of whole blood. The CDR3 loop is CASSEVAYGYTF. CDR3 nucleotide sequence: TGTGCCAGCAGTGAAGTGGCCTATGGCTACACCTTC.